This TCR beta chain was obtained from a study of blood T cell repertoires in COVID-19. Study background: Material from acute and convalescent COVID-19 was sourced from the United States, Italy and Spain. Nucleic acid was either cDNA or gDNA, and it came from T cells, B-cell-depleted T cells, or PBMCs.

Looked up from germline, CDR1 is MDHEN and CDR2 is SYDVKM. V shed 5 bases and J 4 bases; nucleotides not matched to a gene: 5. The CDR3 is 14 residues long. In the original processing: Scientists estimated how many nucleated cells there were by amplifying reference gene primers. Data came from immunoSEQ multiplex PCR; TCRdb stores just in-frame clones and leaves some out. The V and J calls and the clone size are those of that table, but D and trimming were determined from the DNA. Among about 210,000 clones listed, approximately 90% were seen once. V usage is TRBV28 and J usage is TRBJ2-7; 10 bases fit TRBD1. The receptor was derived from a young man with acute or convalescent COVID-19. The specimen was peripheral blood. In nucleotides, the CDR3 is TGTGCCAGCAGTCGAGACAGGGGGCGGTACGAGCAGTACTTC. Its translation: CASSRDRGRYEQYF. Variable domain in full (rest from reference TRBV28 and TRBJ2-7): DVKVTQSSRYLVKRTGEKVFLECVQDMDHENMFWYRQDPGLGLRLIYFSYDVKMKEKGDIPEGYSVSREKKERFSLILESASTNQTSMYLCASSRDRGRYEQYFGPGTRLTVT.